A selection of T cell receptor beta chains follows, all from one sample in a study of blood T cell repertoires in COVID-19. Generated by immunoSEQ multiplex PCR, the TCRdb table keeps only in-frame clones and is missing some. The repertoire holds roughly 190,000 clones, nearly 90% seen once, with 6.2% in the top ten. The specimen was peripheral blood. These receptors came from a woman in her thirties or forties who had recovered from COVID-19. Both conserved end residues are part of each CDR3.

cdr3_aa	v_call	j_call
CASSHDFSYEQYF	TRBV28	TRBJ2-7
CASSPLKGRNGYTF	TRBV7-2	TRBJ1-2
CASSYSSTNTDTQYF	TRBV6-5	TRBJ2-3
CASSPTSTNEKLFF	TRBV6-5	TRBJ1-4
CASSQRAYGYTF	TRBV13	TRBJ1-2
CASSQPSADRGYEQYF	TRBV3-1/TRBV3-2	TRBJ2-7
CASRNPGTGYEQYF	TRBV28	TRBJ2-7
CAISPWAGSSYEQYF	TRBV10-3	TRBJ2-7
CASSATGSTEAFF	TRBV9	TRBJ1-1
CASSVGELAGVYEQYF	TRBV9	TRBJ2-7
CASSLDGTSVDIQYF	TRBV5-1	TRBJ2-4
CASSAPTGREKLFF	TRBV9	TRBJ1-4
CASRDPGLASEQYF	TRBV27	TRBJ2-7
CASSPTVQETQYF	TRBV11-2	TRBJ2-5
CASSPQGGTDTQYF	TRBV7-7	TRBJ2-3
CASSSRAGLAGDRWYEQYF	TRBV27	TRBJ2-7
CASSLDSALRYGYTF	TRBV7-9	TRBJ1-2
CASSLTSAYNEQFF	TRBV7-3	TRBJ2-1
CSASAGTSFSYNEQFF	TRBV20-1	TRBJ2-1
CASSQEEGANVLTF	TRBV4-3	TRBJ2-6
CASSPAGSADTQYF	TRBV7-3	TRBJ2-3
CASSLKRVQQYF	TRBV3-1/TRBV3-2	TRBJ2-7
CASSPLIEGQGAAGGPNTGELFF	TRBV18	TRBJ2-2
CASTPSANPYNEQFF	TRBV27	TRBJ2-1
CASSLEGVQETQYF	TRBV5-1	TRBJ2-5
CASSYLPGSNQPQHF	TRBV6-2/TRBV6-3	TRBJ1-5
CASSVDKLEAGAFF	TRBV9	TRBJ1-1
CASSPGTGWHEQYF	TRBV14	TRBJ2-7
CASSPWDRVQETQYF	TRBV27	TRBJ2-5
CASSLTGDVTEAFF	TRBV14	TRBJ1-1
CASSPFEEISGNTIYF	TRBV2	TRBJ1-3
CAWSVHLTGQGAEAFF	TRBV30	TRBJ1-1
CASSYLTGDLNTEAFF	TRBV6-2/TRBV6-3	TRBJ1-1
CASSPLRSGYGTYNEQFF	TRBV7-9	TRBJ2-1
CASSQGVLRNTGELFF	TRBV4-2	TRBJ2-2
CASNSAIGGFVSGRETQYF	TRBV7-9	TRBJ2-5
CASSWGLAGVGYEQYF	TRBV28	TRBJ2-7
CASSFPGMGGYTF	TRBV28	TRBJ1-2
CATSEEGRAQHF	TRBV24-1	TRBJ1-5
CAWNVQAGSGNTIYF	TRBV30	TRBJ1-3
CSASLLAGASYNEQFF	TRBV20-1	TRBJ2-1
CASSLNVGLYSNQPQHF	TRBV7-2	TRBJ1-5
CASSQDSHNEQFF	TRBV11-3	TRBJ2-1
CASSQGFGGLYEQYF	TRBV4-3	TRBJ2-7
CASSTRPNSGSRSDTQYF	TRBV28	TRBJ2-3
CASKKSGVSYEQYF	TRBV6-5	TRBJ2-7
CASSQDPGEQYF	TRBV4-1	TRBJ2-7
CAWSRQGETQYF	TRBV30	TRBJ2-5
CASTKTGRWTEAFF	TRBV27	TRBJ1-1
CASSLVGQGNYNEQFF	TRBV11-2	TRBJ2-1
CASSLSPGLAGEGPFF	TRBV7-9	TRBJ2-1
CASSPPGQLYEQYF	TRBV28	TRBJ2-7
CASTMDRGGDNEQFF	TRBV6-5	TRBJ2-1
CSVTDSTVHGYTF	TRBV29-1	TRBJ1-2